The 13 T cell receptor beta chains given below trace back to one sample, sequenced in a study of T cell repertoires in cytomegalovirus infection. One entry per CDR3 protein, called by TCRdb with MiXCR from the reads. In the table there are about 530,000 distinct CDR3 sequences, 26% of which are singletons. Input material: PBMCs. These receptors originate from a human donor in good health (CMV status not recorded). Some clones in this sample may be carry-over from other donors' samples.

V and J are TRBV6-6 and TRBJ2-6; D is unclear. The CDR3 sequence is 17 residues long. Trimming took off 2 bases at V and 0 bases at J, with 11 bases between the two ends. The germline CDR1 and CDR2 sequences are MNHNY and SVGAGI (reference sequence). CDR3 DNA: TGTGCCAGCAGTTACAAGTTATCCAGCTCTGGGGCCAACGTCCTGACTTTC. This codes for CASSYKLSSSGANVLTF.

The V and J genes are TRBV7-6 and TRBJ2-3; D might be TRBD2 (6 bases). Trimming cost V 5 bases and J 2 bases, with 23 bases left between them. Germline assignment: CDR1 SGHVS and CDR2 FNYEAQ. The CDR3 extends over 18 amino acids. CDR3 residues: CASSPRRPGPSATDTQYF. The CDR3 DNA follows: TGTGCCAGCAGCCCCAGGAGACCGGGACCTAGCGCCACAGATACGCAGTATTTT.

This chain joins TRBV7-6 and TRBJ2-5, with 10 bases aligning to TRBD2. V trimming: 5 bases; J trimming: 3 bases; junction bases outside the gene matches: 3. The V gene's germline CDR1 is SGHVS and CDR2 FNYEAQ. This CDR3 is built from 14 residues. CDR3 in DNA: TGTGCCAGCAGCCGCAGCGGGAGGGAAGAGACCCAGTACTTC. Amino acid sequence: CASSRSGREETQYF.

This chain uses TRBV7-8 with TRBJ2-2; TRBD1 matches 8 bases. This CDR3 spans 16 amino acids. Trimming cost V 2 bases and J 6 bases; bases outside gene matches: 8. CDR1 SGHVS and CDR2 FQNEAQ come from the germline V gene. CDR3 sequence (DNA): TGTGCCAGCAGCTTAACCACAGGGGGACGAGCCGGGGAGCTGTTTTTT. This gives the protein CASSLTTGGRAGELFF. Supplemented by reference TRBV7-8 and TRBJ2-2, the full variable domain reads GAGVSQSPRYKVAKRGQDVALRCDPISGHVSLFWYQQALGQGPEFLTYFQNEAQLDKSGLPSDRFFAERPEGSVSTLKIQRTQQEDSAVYLCASSLTTGGRAGELFFGEGSRLTVL.

This clonotype was detected only a few times. The gene calls are TRBV14 and TRBJ2-2; D gene unclear. CDR3 size: 15 residues. Trimming removed 2 bases from V and 0 bases from J, with 7 bases in between. CDR1 is SGHDN, CDR2 FVKESK, per germline. The CDR3 bases are TGTGCCAGCAGCCAACAGGCACCGAACACCGGGGAGCTGTTTTTT. Residues: CASSQQAPNTGELFF.

This clonotype was found a few times. The chain has TRBV12-3 or TRBV12-4 and TRBJ1-2; 7 bases line up with TRBD1. The CDR3 spans 17 residues. V trimming: 2 bases; J trimming: 0 bases; junction bases outside the gene matches: 9. As DNA, the CDR3 is TGTGCCAGCAGTTTAAGACAGGGCCTTCTTACTAACTATGGCTACACCTTC. Residues: CASSLRQGLLTNYGYTF.

V is TRBV7-9 and J is TRBJ1-2, with D perhaps TRBD1 (5 bases). The CDR3 sequence is 13 residues long. Trimming cost V 1 base and J 8 bases, with 11 bases left between them. The germline V gene has CDR1 SEHNR and CDR2 FQNEAQ (reference sequence). Here the CDR3 reads CASSLGGTRGYTF. In DNA form, the CDR3 reads TGTGCCAGCAGCTTAGGAGGGACTCGCGGCTACACCTTC.

This clonotype was seen only a few times. This rearrangement joins TRBV9 to TRBJ1-2; D remains ambiguous. V gave up 0 bases and J gave up 6 bases, with 12 bases separating them. Germline values: CDR1 SGDLS, CDR2 YYNGEE. The CDR3 length is 14 residues. The CDR3 DNA reads TGTGCCAGCAGCGTAGGTAGCGGAACGGATGGCTACACCTTC. Translation: CASSVGSGTDGYTF.

The chain links TRBV6-5 to TRBJ1-2; D is unresolved. Germline values: CDR1 MNHEY, CDR2 SVGAGI. The CDR3 runs to 17 residues. V lost 2 bases and J 7 bases, leaving 23 bases between the germline ends. The CDR3: CASSYGRTIYDAGGYTF. CDR3 nucleotides: TGTGCCAGCAGTTACGGGAGGACTATTTATGACGCCGGTGGCTACACCTTC.

The chain has TRBV5-4 and TRBJ1-2; D is unresolved. CDR1 SGHNT and CDR2 YYREEE come from the germline V gene (reference sequence). This CDR3 spans 14 amino acids. V lost 0 bases, J lost 3 bases, and 9 bases lay in between. The DNA of the CDR3 is TGTGCCAGCAGCTTGGTTTGGGAAGACTATGGCTACACCTTC. Protein product: CASSLVWEDYGYTF.

This clonotype appeared a few times. The rearrangement links TRBV2 to TRBJ2-1; tentative D call: TRBD1 (5 bases). Germline V lookup: CDR1 SNHLY, CDR2 FYNNEI. Trimming cost V 6 bases and J 5 bases, with 11 bases left between them. The length of the CDR3 is 13 residues. The DNA for the CDR3 is TGTGCCAGCAGGTCAGGGCCTAACAATGAGCAGTTCTTC. Its translation: CASRSGPNNEQFF.

The V and J genes are TRBV27 and TRBJ2-3, with 7 bases matching TRBD1. This CDR3 is built from 18 residues. V was clipped by 2 bases and J by 3 bases; unmatched bases: 14. CDR1 is MNHEY, CDR2 SMNVEV, per germline (reference sequence). CDR3 DNA sequence: TGTGCCAGCAGTTTAACGGTTTCAGACAGGGTGGGGACAGATACGCAGTATTTT. Amino acid sequence: CASSLTVSDRVGTDTQYF.

This clonotype was counted a few times. The V gene is TRBV5-1, the J gene TRBJ2-3, with D tentatively TRBD1 (6 bases). The germline CDR1 and CDR2 sequences are SGHRS and YFSETQ. With 0 bases removed from V and 3 bases from J, the gap between germline ends came to 11 bases. The CDR3 spans 15 residues. The CDR3 reads CASSLGLQGTDTQYF. The CDR3 nucleotides are TGCGCCAGCAGCTTGGGGCTACAGGGAACAGATACGCAGTATTTT. The whole variable domain, remainder taken from reference TRBV5-1 and TRBJ2-3, is KAGVTQTPRYLIKTRGQQVTLSCSPISGHRSVSWYQQTPGQGLQFLFEYFSETQRNKGNFPGRFSGRQFSNSRSEMNVSTLELGDSALYLCASSLGLQGTDTQYFGPGTRLTVL.